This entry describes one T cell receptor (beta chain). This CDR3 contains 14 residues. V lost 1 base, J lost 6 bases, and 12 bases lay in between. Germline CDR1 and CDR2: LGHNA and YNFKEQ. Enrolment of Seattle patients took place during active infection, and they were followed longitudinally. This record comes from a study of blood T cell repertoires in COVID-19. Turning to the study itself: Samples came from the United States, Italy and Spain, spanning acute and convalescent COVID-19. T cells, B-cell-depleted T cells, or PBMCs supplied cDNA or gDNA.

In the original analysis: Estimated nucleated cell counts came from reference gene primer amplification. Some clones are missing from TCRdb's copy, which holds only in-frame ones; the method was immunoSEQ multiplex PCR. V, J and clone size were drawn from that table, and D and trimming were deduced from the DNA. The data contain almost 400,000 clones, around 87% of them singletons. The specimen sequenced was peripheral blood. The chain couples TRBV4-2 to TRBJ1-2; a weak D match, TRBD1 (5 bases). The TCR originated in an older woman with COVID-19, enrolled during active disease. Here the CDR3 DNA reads TGTGCCAGCAGCCAAGGCCCGGCGGGGGATGGCTACACCTTC. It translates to CASSQGPAGDGYTF.